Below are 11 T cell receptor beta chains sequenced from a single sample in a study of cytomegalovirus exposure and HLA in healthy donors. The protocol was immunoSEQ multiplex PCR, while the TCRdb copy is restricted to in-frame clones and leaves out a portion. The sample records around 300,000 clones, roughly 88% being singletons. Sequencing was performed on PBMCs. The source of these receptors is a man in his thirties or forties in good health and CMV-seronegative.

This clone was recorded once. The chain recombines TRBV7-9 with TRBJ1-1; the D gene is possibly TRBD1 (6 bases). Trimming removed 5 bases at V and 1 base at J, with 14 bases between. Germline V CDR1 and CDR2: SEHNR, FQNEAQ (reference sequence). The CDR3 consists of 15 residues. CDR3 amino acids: CASSKKPGQNTEAFF. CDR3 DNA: TGTGCCAGCAGCAAAAAACCGGGACAGAACACTGAAGCTTTCTTT.

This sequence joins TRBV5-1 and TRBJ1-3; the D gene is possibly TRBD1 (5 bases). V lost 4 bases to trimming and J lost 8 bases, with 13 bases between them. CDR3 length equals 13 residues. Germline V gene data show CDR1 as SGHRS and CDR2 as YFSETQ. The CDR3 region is CASSPGHIDTIYF. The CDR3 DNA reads TGCGCCAGCAGCCCCGGACACATTGACACCATATATTTT.

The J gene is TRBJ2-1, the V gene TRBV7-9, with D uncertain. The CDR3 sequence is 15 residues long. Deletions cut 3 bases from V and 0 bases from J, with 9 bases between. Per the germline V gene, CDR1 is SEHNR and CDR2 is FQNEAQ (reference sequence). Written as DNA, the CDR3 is TGTGCCAGCAGCTTTTTCCGTAGCTCCTACAATGAGCAGTTCTTC. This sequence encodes CASSFFRSSYNEQFF.

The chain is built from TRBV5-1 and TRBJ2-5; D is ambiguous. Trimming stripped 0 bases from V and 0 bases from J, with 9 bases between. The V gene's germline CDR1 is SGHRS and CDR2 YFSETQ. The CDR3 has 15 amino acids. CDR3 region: CASSLGGAYQETQYF. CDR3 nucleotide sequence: TGCGCCAGCAGCTTGGGTGGAGCGTACCAAGAGACCCAGTACTTC.

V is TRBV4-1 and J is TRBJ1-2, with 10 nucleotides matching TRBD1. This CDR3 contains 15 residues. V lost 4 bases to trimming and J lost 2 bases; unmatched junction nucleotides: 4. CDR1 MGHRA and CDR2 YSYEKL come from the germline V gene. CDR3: CASSPQGQGNYGYTF. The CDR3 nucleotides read TGCGCCAGCAGCCCTCAGGGACAGGGGAACTATGGCTACACCTTC.

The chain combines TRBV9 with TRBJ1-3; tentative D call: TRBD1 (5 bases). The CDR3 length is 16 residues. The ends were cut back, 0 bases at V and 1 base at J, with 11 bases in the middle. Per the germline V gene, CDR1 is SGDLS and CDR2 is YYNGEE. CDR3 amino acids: CASSVDPRGSGNTIYF. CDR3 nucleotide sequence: TGTGCCAGCAGCGTAGATCCTAGGGGATCTGGAAACACCATATATTTT.

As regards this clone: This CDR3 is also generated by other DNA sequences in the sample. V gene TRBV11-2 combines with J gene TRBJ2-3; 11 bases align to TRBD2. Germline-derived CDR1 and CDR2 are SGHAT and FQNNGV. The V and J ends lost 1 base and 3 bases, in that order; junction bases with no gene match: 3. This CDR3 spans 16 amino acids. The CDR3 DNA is TGTGCCAGCAGCTTAGGACTAGCGGGGACAACAGATACGCAGTATTTT. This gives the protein CASSLGLAGTTDTQYF.

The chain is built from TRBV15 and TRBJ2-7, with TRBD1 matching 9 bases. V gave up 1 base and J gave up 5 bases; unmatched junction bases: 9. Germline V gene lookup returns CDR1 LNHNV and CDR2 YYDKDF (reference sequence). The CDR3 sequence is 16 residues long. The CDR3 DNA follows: TGTGCCACCAGCAGAGTACGAGGGACAGGGTACAACGAGCAGTACTTC. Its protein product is CATSRVRGTGYNEQYF.

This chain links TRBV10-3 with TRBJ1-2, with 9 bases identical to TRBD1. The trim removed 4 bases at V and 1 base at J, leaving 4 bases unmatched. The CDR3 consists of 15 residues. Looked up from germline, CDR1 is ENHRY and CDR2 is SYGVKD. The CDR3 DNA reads TGTGCCATCAGTGTGGGACAGGGAGTTAACTATGGCTACACCTTC. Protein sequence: CAISVGQGVNYGYTF.

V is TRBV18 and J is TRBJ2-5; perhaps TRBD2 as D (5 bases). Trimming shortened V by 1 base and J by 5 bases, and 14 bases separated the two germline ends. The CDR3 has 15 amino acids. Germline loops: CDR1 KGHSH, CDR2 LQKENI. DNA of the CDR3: TGTGCCAGCTCACCACAACGGGGAGATACGGAGACCCAGTACTTC. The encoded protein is CASSPQRGDTETQYF.

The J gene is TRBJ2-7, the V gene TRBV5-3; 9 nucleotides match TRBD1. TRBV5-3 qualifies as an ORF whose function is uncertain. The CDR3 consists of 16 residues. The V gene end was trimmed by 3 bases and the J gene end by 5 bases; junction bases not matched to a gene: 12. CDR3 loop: CARSSPPGTGWNEQYF. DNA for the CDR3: TGTGCCAGAAGCTCCCCCCCCGGGACAGGGTGGAACGAGCAGTACTTC.